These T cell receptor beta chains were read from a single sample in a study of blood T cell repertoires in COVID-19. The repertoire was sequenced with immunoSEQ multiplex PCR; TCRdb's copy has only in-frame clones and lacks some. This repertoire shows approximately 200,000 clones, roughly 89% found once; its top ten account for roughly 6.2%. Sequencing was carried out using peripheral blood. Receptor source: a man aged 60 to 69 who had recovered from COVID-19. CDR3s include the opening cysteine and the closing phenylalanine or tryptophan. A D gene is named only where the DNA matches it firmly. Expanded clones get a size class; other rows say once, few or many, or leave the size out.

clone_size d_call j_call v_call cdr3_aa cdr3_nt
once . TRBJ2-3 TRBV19 CASSIGPGEVTDTQYF TGTGCCAGTAGTATAGGTCCGGGAGAGGTCACAGATACGCAGTATTTT
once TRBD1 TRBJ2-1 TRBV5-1 CASSIQGASYNEQFF TGCGCCAGCAGCATCCAGGGGGCCTCCTACAATGAGCAGTTCTTC
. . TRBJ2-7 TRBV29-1 CSYAGAYEQYF TGCAGCTACGCCGGGGCCTACGAGCAGTACTTC
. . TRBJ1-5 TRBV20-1 CSAKQDSLQHF TGCAGTGCTAAGCAGGACAGTCTCCAGCATTTT
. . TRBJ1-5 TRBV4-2 CASSLITGLDQPQHF TGTGCCAGCAGCCTCATCACAGGGCTCGATCAGCCCCAGCATTTT
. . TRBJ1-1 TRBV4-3 CASSPASGMNTEAFF TGCGCCAGCAGCCCCGCATCCGGGATGAACACTGAAGCTTTCTTT
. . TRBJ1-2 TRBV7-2 CASSPGEGYYGYTF TGTGCCAGCAGCCCCGGGGAGGGGTACTATGGCTACACCTTC
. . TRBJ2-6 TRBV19 CASSPQSGANVLTF TGTGCCAGTAGCCCCCAGTCGGGGGCCAACGTCCTGACTTTC
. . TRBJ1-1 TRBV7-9 CASSSGGGLQVF TGTGCCAGCAGCTCCGGGGGAGGGTTGCAGGTTTTT
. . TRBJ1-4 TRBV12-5 CASGLGTATNEKLFF TGTGCTAGTGGTTTGGGGACAGCAACTAATGAAAAACTGTTTTTT
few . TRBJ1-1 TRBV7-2 CASSPPYGNTEAFF TGTGCCAGCAGCCCCCCCTACGGGAACACTGAAGCTTTCTTT
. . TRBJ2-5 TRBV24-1 CATSDAAPYQETQYF TGTGCCACCAGTGATGCTGCGCCGTACCAAGAGACCCAGTACTTC
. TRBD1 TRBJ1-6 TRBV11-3 CASSSGGTGGNSPLHF TGTGCCAGCAGTTCGGGAGGGACAGGGGGTAATTCACCCCTCCACTTT
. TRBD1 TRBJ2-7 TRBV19 CASRTGTGGDEQYF TGTGCCAGTAGGACCGGGACAGGGGGCGACGAGCAGTACTTC
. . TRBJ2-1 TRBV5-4 CASSLVGRSSYNEQFF TGTGCCAGCAGCTTGGTTGGGCGTAGCTCCTACAATGAGCAGTTCTTC
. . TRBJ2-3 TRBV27 CASSLPPDTDTQYF TGTGCCAGCAGTTTACCCCCAGACACAGATACGCAGTATTTT
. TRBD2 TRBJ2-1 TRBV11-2 CASSVRGEYNEQFF TGTGCCAGCAGCGTCCGGGGGGAATACAATGAGCAGTTCTTC
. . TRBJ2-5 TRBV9 CASSVREGGGGTQYF TGTGCCAGCAGCGTACGAGAAGGGGGTGGAGGGACCCAGTACTTC
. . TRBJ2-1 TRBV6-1 CASSEKGGISYNEQFF TGTGCCAGCAGTGAAAAGGGAGGAATCTCCTACAATGAGCAGTTCTTC
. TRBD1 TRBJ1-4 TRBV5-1 CASSAGQGNEKLFF TGCGCCAGCAGCGCGGGACAGGGAAACGAAAAACTGTTTTTT
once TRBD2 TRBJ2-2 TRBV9 CASSVVPSGRASTGELFF TGTGCCAGCAGCGTAGTCCCTAGCGGGAGGGCCTCCACCGGGGAGCTGTTTTTT
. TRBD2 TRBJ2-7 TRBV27 CASSFGAGGLYEQYF TGTGCCAGCAGTTTCGGAGCGGGGGGGTTATACGAGCAGTACTTC
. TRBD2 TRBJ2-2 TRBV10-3 CAISEPKAGVGNTGELFF TGTGCCATCAGTGAGCCGAAGGCGGGGGTAGGGAACACCGGGGAGCTGTTTTTT
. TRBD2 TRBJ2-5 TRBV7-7 CASSTGLAMYQETQYF TGTGCCAGCAGCACTGGACTAGCGATGTACCAAGAGACCCAGTACTTC
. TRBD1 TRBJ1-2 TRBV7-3 CASSVKTGFPGRNYGYTF TGTGCCAGCAGCGTAAAGACAGGGTTCCCTGGGCGTAACTATGGCTACACCTTC
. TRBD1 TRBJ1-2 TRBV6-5 CASSIQGLEGYTF TGTGCCAGCAGCATACAGGGGCTCGAGGGCTACACCTTC
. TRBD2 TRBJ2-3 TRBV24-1 CATDSGGAGDTQYF TGTGCCACTGATAGCGGGGGGGCCGGGGATACGCAGTATTTT
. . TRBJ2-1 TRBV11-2 CASSPAGIKGNEQFF TGTGCCAGCAGCCCAGCCGGGATCAAGGGAAATGAGCAGTTCTTC
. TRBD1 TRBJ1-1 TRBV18 CASSPQDRGTEAFF TGTGCCAGCTCACCGCAAGACAGGGGGACTGAAGCTTTCTTT
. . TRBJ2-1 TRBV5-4 CASSLKNGVYNEQFF TGTGCCAGCAGCTTGAAGAACGGGGTTTACAATGAGCAGTTCTTC
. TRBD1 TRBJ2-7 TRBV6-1 CASSEIWGTGGYEQYF TGTGCCAGCAGTGAAATCTGGGGAACAGGGGGCTACGAGCAGTACTTC
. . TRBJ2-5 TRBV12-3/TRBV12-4 CASSFSTETQYF TGTGCCAGCAGTTTTTCTACAGAGACCCAGTACTTC
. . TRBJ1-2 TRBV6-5 CASRAPGGYTF TGTGCCAGCAGGGCCCCGGGGGGCTACACCTTC